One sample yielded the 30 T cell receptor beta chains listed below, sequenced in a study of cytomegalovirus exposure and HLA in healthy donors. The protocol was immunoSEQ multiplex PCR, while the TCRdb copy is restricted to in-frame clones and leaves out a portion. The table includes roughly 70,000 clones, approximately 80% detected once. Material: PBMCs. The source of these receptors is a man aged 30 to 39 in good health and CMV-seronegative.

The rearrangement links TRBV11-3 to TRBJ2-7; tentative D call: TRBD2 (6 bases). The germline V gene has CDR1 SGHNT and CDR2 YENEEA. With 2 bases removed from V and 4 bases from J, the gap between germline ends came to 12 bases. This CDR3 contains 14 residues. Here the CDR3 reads CASSLRGKGYEQYV. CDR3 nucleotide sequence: TGTGCCAGCAGCTTACGCGGGAAGGGATACGAGCAGTACGTC.

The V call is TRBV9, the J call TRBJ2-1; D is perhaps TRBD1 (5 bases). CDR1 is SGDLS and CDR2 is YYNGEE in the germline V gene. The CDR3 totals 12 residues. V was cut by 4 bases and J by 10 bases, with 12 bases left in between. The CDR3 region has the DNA TGTGCCAGCAGCCAATTCGCAGGGGAGCAGTTCTTC. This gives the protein CASSQFAGEQFF.

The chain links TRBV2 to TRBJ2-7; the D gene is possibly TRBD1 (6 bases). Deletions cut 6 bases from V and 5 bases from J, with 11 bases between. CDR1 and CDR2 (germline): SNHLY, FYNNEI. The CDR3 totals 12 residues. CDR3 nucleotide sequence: TGTGCCAGCAGGTATACAGGGAACGAGCAGTACGTC. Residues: CASRYTGNEQYV.

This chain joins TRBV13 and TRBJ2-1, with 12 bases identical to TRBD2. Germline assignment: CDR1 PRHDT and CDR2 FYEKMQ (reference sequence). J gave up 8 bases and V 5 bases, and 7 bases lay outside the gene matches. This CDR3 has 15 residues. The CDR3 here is CASSETSGSRHEQFF. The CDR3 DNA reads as TGTGCCAGCAGCGAGACTAGCGGGAGTCGGCATGAGCAGTTCTTC.

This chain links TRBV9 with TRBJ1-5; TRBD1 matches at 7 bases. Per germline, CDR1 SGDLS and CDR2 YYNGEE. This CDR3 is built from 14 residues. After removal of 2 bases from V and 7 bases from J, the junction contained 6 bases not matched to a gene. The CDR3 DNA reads TGTGCCAGCAGCGTTGGAGGGGGCCGCCAGCCCCAGCATTTT. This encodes CASSVGGGRQPQHF.

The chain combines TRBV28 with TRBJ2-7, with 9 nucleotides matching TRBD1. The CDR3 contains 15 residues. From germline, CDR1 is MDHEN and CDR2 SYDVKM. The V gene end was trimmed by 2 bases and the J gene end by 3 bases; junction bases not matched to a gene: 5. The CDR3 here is CASSLAGTGNYEQYF. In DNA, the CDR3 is TGTGCCAGCAGTTTAGCCGGGACAGGGAACTACGAGCAGTACTTC.

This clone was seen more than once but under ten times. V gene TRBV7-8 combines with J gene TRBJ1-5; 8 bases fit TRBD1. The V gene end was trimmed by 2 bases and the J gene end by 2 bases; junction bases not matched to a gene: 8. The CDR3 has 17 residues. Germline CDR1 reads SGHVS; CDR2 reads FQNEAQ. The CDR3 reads CASSLLQGGRGNQPQHF. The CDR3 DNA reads TGTGCCAGCAGCTTACTACAGGGGGGCCGGGGCAATCAGCCCCAGCATTTT. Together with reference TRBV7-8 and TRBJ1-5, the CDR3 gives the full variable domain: GAGVSQSPRYKVAKRGQDVALRCDPISGHVSLFWYQQALGQGPEFLTYFQNEAQLDKSGLPSDRFFAERPEGSVSTLKIQRTQQEDSAVYLCASSLLQGGRGNQPQHFGDGTRLSIL.

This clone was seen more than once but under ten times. The CDR3 DNA is TGTGCCAGCAGCTTCGCCGGGACAGAAAAGTACGGGCAAGAGACCCAGTACTTC. This translates into CASSFAGTEKYGQETQYF. The chain is built from TRBV11-3 and TRBJ2-5; 7 positions match TRBD1. V lost 3 bases, J lost 2 bases, and 15 bases stayed unmatched. The CDR3 has 18 residues. The germline V gene has CDR1 SGHNT and CDR2 YENEEA.

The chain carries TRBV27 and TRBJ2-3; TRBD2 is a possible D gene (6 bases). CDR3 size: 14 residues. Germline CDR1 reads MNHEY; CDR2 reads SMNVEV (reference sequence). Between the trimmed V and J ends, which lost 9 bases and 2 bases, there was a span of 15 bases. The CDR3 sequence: CASRVASATDTQYF. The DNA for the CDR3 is TGTGCCAGTAGAGTGGCTAGCGCCACAGATACGCAGTATTTT.

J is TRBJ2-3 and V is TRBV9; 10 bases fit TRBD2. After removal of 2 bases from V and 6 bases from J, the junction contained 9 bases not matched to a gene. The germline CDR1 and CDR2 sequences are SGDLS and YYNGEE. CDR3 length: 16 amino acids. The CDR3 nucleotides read TGTGCCAGCAGCGTTAGATCTAGCGGGAGAGGTGATACGCAGTATTTT. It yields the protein CASSVRSSGRGDTQYF. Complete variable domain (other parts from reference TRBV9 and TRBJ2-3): DSGVTQTPKHLITATGQRVTLRCSPRSGDLSVYWYQQSLDQGLQFLIQYYNGEERAKGNILERFSAQQFPDLHSELNLSSLELGDSALYFCASSVRSSGRGDTQYFGPGTRLTVL.

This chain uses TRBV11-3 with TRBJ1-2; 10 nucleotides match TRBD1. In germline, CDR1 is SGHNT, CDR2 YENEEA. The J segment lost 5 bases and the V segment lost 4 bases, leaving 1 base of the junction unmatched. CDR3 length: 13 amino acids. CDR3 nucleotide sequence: TGTGCCAGCAGCTCGGGACAGGGGTATGGCTACACCTTC. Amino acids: CASSSGQGYGYTF.

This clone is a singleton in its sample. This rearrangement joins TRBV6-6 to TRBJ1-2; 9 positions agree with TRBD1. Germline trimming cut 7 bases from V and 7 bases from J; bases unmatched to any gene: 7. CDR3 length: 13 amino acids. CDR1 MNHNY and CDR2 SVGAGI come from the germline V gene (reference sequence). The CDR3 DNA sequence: TGTGCCAGCACCCAACAGGGGGCGGGTGGCTACACCTTC. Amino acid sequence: CASTQQGAGGYTF.

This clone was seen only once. The CDR3 DNA sequence: TGTGCCAGCAGCCCTAGAGGCGGGGGGACGAACACCGGGGAGCTGTTTTTT. Encoded protein: CASSPRGGGTNTGELFF. The chain joins TRBV7-2 to TRBJ2-2; 8 bases line up with TRBD2. The CDR3 extends over 17 amino acids. With V trimmed by 5 bases and J by 0 bases, 8 bases remained unmatched. Germline CDR1 is SGHTA and CDR2 is FQGNSA. The entire variable domain, with the rest obtained from reference TRBV7-2 and TRBJ2-2, is as follows: GAGVSQSPSNKVTEKGKDVELRCDPISGHTALYWYRQSLGQGLEFLIYFQGNSAPDKSGLPSDRFSAERTGGSVSTLTIQRTQQEDSAVYLCASSPRGGGTNTGELFFGEGSRLTVL.

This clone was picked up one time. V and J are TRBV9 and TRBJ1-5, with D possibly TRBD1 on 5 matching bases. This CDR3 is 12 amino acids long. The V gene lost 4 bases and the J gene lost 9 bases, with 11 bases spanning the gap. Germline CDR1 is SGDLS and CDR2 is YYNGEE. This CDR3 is CASSSPGLPQHF. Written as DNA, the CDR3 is TGTGCCAGCAGCTCCCCAGGGTTGCCCCAGCATTTT.

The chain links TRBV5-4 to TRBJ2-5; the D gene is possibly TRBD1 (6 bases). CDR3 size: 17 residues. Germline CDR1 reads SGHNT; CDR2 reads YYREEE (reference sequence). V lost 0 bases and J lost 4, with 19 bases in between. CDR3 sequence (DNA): TGTGCCAGCAGCTTGGAACAGGGAGTTGGGTATGGAGAGACCCAGTACTTC. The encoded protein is CASSLEQGVGYGETQYF.

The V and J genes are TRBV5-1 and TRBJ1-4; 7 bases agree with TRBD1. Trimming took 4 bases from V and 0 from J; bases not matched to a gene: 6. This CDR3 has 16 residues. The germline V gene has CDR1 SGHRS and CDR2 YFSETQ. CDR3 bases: TGCGCCAGCAGCCATCAGGGGGAGGCAACTAATGAAAAACTGTTTTTT. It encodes CASSHQGEATNEKLFF. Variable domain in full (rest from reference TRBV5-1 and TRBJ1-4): KAGVTQTPRYLIKTRGQQVTLSCSPISGHRSVSWYQQTPGQGLQFLFEYFSETQRNKGNFPGRFSGRQFSNSRSEMNVSTLELGDSALYLCASSHQGEATNEKLFFGSGTQLSVL.

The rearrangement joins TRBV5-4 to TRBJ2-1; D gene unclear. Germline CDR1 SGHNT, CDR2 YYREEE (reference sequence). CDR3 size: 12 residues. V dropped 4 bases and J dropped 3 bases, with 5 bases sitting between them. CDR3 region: CASSLFYNEQFF. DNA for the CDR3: TGTGCCAGCAGCCTCTTCTACAATGAGCAGTTCTTC.

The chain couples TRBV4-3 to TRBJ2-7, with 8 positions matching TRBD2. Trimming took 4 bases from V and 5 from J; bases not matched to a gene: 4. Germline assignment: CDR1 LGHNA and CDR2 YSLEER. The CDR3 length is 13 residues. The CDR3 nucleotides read TGCGCCAGCAGCCGGGCGGGGGGCCACGAGCAGTACTTC. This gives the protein CASSRAGGHEQYF.

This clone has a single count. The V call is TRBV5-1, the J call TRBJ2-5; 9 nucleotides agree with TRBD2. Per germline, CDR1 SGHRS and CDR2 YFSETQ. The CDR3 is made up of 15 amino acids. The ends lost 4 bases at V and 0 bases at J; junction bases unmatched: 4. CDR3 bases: TGCGCCAGCAGCACTTCTAGCGGGAACCAAGAGACCCAGTACTTC. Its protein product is CASSTSSGNQETQYF. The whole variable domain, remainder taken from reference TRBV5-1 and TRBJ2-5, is KAGVTQTPRYLIKTRGQQVTLSCSPISGHRSVSWYQQTPGQGLQFLFEYFSETQRNKGNFPGRFSGRQFSNSRSEMNVSTLELGDSALYLCASSTSSGNQETQYFGPGTRLLVL.

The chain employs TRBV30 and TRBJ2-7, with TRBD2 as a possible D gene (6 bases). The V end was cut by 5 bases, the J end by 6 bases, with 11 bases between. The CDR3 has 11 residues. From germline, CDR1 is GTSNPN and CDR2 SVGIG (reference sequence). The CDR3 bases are TGTGCCTGGGCTAGGAGGGGCGAGCAGTACTTC. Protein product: CAWARRGEQYF.

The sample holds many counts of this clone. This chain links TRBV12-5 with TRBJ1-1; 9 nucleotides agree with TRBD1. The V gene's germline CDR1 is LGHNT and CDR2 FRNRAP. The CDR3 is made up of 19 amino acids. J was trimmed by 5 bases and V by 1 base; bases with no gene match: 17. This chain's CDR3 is CASGLATVLWDRAGTEAFF. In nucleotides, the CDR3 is TGTGCTAGTGGTTTGGCCACCGTTTTATGGGACAGGGCTGGGACTGAAGCTTTCTTT.

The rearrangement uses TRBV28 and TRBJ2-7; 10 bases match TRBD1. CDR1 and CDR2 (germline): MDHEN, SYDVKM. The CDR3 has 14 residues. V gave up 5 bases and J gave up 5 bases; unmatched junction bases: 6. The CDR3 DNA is TGTGCCAGCAGTCAGACAGGGGGCTTGAACGAGCAGTACGTC. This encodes CASSQTGGLNEQYV.

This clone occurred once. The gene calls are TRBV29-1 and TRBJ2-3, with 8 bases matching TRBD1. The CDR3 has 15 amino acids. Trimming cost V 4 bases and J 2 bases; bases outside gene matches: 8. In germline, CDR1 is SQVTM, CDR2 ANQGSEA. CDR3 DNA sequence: TGCAGCGTTGTGGGACAGGTTTCGTCCACAGATACGCAGTATTTT. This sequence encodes CSVVGQVSSTDTQYF.

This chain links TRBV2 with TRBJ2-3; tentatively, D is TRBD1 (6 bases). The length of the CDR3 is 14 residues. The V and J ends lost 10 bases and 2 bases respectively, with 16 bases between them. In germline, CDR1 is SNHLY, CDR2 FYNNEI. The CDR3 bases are TGTGCCACAGTCCGGGACACTAACACAGATACGCAGTATTTT. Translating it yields CATVRDTNTDTQYF. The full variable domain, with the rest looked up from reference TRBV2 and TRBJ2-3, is EPEVTQTPSHQVTQMGQEVILRCVPISNHLYFYWYRQILGQKVEFLVSFYNNEISEKSEIFDDQFSVERPDGSNFTLKIRSTKLEDSAMYFCATVRDTNTDTQYFGPGTRLTVL.

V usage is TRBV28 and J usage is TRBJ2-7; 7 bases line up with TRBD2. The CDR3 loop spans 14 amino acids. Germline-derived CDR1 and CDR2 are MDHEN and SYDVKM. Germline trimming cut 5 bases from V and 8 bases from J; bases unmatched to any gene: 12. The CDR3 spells CASSAPGGGGKQYF. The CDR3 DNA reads TGTGCCAGCAGTGCCCCAGGCGGGGGAGGGAAGCAGTACTTC.

The CDR3 spells CASSPVSTDTQYF. The CDR3 DNA is TGCGCCAGCAGCCCGGTGAGCACAGATACGCAGTATTTT. The V and J genes are TRBV5-1 and TRBJ2-3; D is undetermined. CDR1 and CDR2 from the germline V gene are SGHRS and YFSETQ. V dropped 4 bases and J dropped 0 bases, with 6 bases sitting between them. This CDR3 spans 13 amino acids.

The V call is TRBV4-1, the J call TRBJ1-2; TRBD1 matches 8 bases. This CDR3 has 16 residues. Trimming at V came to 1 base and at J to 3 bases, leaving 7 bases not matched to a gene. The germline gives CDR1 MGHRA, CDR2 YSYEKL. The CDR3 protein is CASSQGSHRGDYGYTF. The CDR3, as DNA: TGCGCCAGCAGCCAAGGGAGTCACAGGGGGGACTATGGCTACACCTTC.

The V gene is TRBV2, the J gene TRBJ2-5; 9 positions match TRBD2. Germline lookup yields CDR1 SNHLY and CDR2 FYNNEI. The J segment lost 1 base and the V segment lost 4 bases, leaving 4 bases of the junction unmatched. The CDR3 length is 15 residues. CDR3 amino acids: CASSGTSAPQETQYF. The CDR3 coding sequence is TGTGCCAGCAGTGGGACTAGCGCTCCCCAAGAGACCCAGTACTTC. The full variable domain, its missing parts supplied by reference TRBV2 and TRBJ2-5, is EPEVTQTPSHQVTQMGQEVILRCVPISNHLYFYWYRQILGQKVEFLVSFYNNEISEKSEIFDDQFSVERPDGSNFTLKIRSTKLEDSAMYFCASSGTSAPQETQYFGPGTRLLVL.

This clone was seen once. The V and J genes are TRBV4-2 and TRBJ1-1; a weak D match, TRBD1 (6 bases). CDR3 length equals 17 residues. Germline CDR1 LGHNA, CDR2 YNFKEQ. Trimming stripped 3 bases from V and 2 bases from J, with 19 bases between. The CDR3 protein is CASSHGPEGGGNTEAFF. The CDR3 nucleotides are TGTGCCAGCAGCCATGGGCCTGAGGGCGGGGGCAACACTGAAGCTTTCTTT.

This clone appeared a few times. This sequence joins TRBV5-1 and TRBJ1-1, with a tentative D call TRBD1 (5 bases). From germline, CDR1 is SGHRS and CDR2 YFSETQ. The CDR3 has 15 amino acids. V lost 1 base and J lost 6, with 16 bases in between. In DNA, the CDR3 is TGCGCCAGCAGCTTGTTTGGGGGAGGTGTCGCTGAAGCTTTCTTT. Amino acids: CASSLFGGGVAEAFF.